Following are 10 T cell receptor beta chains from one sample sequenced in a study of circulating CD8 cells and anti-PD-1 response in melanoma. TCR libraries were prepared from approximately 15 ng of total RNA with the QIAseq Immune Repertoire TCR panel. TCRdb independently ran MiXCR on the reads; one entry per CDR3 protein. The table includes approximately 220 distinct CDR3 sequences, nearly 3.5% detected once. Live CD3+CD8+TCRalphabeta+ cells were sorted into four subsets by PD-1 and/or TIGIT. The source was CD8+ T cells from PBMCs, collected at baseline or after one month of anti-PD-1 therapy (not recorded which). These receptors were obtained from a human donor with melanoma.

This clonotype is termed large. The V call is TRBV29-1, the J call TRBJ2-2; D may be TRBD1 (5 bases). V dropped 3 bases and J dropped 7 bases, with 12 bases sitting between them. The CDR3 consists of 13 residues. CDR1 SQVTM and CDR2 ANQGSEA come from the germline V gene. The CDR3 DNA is TGCAGCGTTGAGTTCCTCAGGGTCGGGGAGCTGTTTTTT. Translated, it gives CSVEFLRVGELFF.

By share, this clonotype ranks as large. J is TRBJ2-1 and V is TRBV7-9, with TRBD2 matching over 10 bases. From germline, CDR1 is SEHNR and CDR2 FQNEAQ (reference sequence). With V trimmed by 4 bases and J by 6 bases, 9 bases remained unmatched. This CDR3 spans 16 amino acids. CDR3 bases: TGTGCCAGCAGCTCCGCCGGGACTAGCGTCGCCAATGAGCAGTTCTTC. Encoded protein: CASSSAGTSVANEQFF.

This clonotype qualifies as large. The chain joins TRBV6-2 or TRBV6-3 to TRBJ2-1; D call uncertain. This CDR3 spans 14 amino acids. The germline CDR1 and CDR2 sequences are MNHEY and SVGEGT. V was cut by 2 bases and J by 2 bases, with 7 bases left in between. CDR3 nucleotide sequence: TGTGCCAGCAGTTACATACAGCCCTACAATGAGCAGTTCTTC. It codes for CASSYIQPYNEQFF.

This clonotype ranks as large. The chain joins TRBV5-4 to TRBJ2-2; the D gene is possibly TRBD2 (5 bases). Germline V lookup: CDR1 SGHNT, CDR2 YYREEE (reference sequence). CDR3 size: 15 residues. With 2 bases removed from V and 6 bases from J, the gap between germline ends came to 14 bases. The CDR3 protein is CASSFLPTRAGELFF. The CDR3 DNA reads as TGTGCCAGCAGCTTCTTACCCACTAGGGCCGGGGAGCTGTTTTTT.

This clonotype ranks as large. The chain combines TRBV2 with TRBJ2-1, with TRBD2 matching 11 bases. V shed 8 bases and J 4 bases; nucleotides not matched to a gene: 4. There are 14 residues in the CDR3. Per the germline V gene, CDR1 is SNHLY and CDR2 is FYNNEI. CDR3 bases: TGTGCCAGCTCGGGACTAGCGGTATACAATGAGCAGTTCTTC. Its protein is CASSGLAVYNEQFF.

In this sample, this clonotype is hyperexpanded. CDR3 in DNA: TGTGCCAGCAGCCGTCTTTACAATGAGCAGTTCTTC. This encodes CASSRLYNEQFF. This chain joins TRBV12-3 or TRBV12-4 and TRBJ2-1; D call uncertain. The CDR3 totals 12 residues. V shed 6 bases and J shed 4 bases, with 7 bases lying between them.

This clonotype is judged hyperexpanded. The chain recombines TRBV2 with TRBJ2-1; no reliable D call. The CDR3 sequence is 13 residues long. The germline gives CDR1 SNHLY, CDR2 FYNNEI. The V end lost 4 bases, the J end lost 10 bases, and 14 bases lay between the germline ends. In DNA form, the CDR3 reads TGTGCCAGCAGTGTCTCCCACGGATACGAGCAGTTCTTC. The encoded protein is CASSVSHGYEQFF.

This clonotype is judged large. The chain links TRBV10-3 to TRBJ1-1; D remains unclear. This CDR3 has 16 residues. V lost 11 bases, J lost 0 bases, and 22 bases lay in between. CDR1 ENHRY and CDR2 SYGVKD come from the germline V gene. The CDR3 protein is CALAEGWKSMNTEAFF. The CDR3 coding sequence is TGTGCCCTCGCAGAGGGTTGGAAATCGATGAACACTGAAGCTTTCTTT.

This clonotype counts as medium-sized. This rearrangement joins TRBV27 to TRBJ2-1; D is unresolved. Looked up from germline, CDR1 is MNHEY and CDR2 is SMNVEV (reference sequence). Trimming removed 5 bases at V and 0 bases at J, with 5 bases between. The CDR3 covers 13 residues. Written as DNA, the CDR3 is TGTGCCAGCAGTCGGATCTCCTACAATGAGCAGTTCTTC. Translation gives CASSRISYNEQFF.

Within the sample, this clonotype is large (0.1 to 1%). The CDR3 protein is CASRLEGISNQPQHF. The DNA of the CDR3 is TGTGCCAGCAGGCTGGAGGGGATTAGCAATCAGCCCCAGCATTTT. V usage is TRBV2 and J usage is TRBJ1-5; D perhaps matches TRBD1 (5 bases). CDR1 is SNHLY and CDR2 is FYNNEI in the germline V gene. V was cut by 6 bases and J by 0 bases, with 12 bases left in between. This CDR3 spans 15 amino acids.